This record looks at one TCR beta chain sequence and its context. The germline V gene encodes CDR1 SGHRS and CDR2 YFSETQ. Trimming took off 0 bases at V and 3 bases at J, with 19 bases between the two ends. This CDR3 contains 18 residues. This record comes from a study of blood T cell repertoires in COVID-19. Original processing methods: Reference gene primer amplification yielded estimated nucleated cell counts. Measured with immunoSEQ multiplex PCR; TCRdb has only the in-frame clones, and not every one. V and J calls and clone size are as listed in that table; D and trimming were resolved from the DNA. The sample shows hundreds of thousands of clones, around 86% of them seen only once. Participants had their cohort set by participant-reported clinical history.

This sequence was found in a woman aged 45-65 years who had recovered from COVID-19. The sequenced sample was PBMCs or T cells enriched from blood (not recorded which). This sequence joins TRBV5-1 and TRBJ2-4, with D possibly matching TRBD1 (5 bases). CDR3 in DNA: TGCGCCAGCAGCTTGGGGGTCTTTAGGGGAAGGGACAAAAACATTCAGTACTTC. This codes for CASSLGVFRGRDKNIQYF.